The entry that follows covers one T cell receptor beta chain sequence. Under the authors' procedure: Reference gene primer amplification yielded estimated nucleated cell counts. The protocol was immunoSEQ multiplex PCR, while the TCRdb copy is restricted to in-frame clones and leaves out a portion. The D gene and trimming were derived from the DNA, and the V and J assignments and clone size from that table. The repertoire holds 170,000 or so clones, with around 87% as singletons. The data derive from a study of blood T cell repertoires in COVID-19. Looking at the study overall: Acute and convalescent COVID-19 specimens originated in the United States, Italy and Spain. PBMCs, B-cell-depleted T cells, or T cells provided the cDNA or gDNA that made up the material.

Looked up from germline, CDR1 is LNHDA and CDR2 is SQIVND (reference sequence). V was trimmed by 3 bases and J by 7 bases, leaving 9 bases between them. This CDR3 is 13 amino acids long. Sequencing was carried out using peripheral blood. The genes are TRBV19 and TRBJ1-4; no clear D gene. The TCR originated in a man aged 40-49 years with active or convalescent COVID-19. The CDR3 region is CASSITRGEKLFF. CDR3 DNA: TGTGCCAGTAGTATTACCCGGGGTGAAAAACTGTTTTTT.